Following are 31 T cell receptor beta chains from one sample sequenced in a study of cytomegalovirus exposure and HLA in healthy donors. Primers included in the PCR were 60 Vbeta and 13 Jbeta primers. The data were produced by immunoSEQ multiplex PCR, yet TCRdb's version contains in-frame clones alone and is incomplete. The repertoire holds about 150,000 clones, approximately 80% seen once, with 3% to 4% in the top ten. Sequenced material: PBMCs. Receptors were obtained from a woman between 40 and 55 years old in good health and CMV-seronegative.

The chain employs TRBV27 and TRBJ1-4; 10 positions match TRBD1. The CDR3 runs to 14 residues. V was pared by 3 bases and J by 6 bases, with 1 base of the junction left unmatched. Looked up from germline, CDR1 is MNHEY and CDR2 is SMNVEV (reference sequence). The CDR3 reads CASSLDRGYEKLFF. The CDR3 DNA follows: TGTGCCAGCAGTTTGGACAGGGGGTATGAAAAACTGTTTTTT.

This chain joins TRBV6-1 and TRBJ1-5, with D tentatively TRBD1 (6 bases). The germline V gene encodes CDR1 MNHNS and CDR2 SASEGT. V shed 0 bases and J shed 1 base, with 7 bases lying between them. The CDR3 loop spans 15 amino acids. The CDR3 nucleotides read TGTGCCAGCAGTGAAGCAGGGGGAAGCAATCAGCCCCAGCATTTT. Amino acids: CASSEAGGSNQPQHF.

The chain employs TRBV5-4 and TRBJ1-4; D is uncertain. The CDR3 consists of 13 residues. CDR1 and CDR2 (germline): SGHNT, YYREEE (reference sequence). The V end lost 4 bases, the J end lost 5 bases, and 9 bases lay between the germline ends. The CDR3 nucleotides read TGTGCCAGCAGCCTCGACTTAAATGAAAAACTGTTTTTT. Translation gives CASSLDLNEKLFF. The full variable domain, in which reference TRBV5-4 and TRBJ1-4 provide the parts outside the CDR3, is ETGVTQSPTHLIKTRGQQVTLRCSSQSGHNTVSWYQQALGQGPQFIFQYYREEENGRGNFPPRFSGLQFPNYSSELNVNALELDDSALYLCASSLDLNEKLFFGSGTQLSVL.

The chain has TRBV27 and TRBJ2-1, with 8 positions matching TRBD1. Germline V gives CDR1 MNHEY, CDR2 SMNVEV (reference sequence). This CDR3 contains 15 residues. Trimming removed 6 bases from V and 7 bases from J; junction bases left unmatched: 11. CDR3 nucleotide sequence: TGTGCCAGCAGCAGCCGGGACAGGCGCGTAAATGAGCAGTTCTTC. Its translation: CASSSRDRRVNEQFF.

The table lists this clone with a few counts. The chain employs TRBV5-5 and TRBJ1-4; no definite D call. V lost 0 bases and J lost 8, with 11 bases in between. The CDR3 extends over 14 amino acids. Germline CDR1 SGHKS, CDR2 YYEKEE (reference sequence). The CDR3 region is CASSLGGLGEKLFF. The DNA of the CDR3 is TGTGCCAGCAGCTTGGGAGGGTTAGGAGAAAAACTGTTTTTT.

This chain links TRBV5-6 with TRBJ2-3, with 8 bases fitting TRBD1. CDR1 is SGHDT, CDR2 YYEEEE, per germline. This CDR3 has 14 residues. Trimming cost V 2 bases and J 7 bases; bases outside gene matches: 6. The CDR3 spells CASSFPDRGHTQYF. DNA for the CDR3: TGTGCCAGCAGCTTTCCCGACAGGGGCCATACGCAGTATTTT.

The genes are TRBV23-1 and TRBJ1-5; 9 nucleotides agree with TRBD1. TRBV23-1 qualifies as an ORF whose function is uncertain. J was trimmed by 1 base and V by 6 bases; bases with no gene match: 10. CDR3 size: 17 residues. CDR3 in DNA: TGCGCCAGCAGCCGAGTCCGGGACAGGGTGAGCAATCAGCCCCAGCATTTT. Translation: CASSRVRDRVSNQPQHF.

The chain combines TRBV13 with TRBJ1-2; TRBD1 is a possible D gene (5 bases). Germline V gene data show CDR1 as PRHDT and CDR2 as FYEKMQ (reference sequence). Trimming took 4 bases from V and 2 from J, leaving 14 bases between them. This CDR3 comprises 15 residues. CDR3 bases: TGTGCCAGCAGCTCCTGGATTCGACAGAACTATGGCTACACCTTC. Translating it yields CASSSWIRQNYGYTF. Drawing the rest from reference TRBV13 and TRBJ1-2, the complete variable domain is AAGVIQSPRHLIKEKRETATLKCYPIPRHDTVYWYQQGPGQDPQFLISFYEKMQSDKGSIPDRFSAQQFSDYHSELNMSSLELGDSALYFCASSSWIRQNYGYTFGSGTRLTVV.

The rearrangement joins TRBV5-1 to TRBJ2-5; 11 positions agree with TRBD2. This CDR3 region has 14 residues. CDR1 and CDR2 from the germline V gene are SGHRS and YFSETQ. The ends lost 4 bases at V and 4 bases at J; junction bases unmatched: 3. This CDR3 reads CASSPLAGGETQYF. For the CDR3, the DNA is TGCGCCAGCAGCCCGCTAGCGGGAGGAGAGACCCAGTACTTC.

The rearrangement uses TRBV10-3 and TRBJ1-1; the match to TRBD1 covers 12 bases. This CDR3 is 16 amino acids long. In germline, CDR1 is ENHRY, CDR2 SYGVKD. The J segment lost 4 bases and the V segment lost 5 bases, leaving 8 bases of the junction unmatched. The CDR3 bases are TGTGCCATCAGTACCGGGACAGGGGGCGTGGGCACTGAAGCTTTCTTT. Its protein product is CAISTGTGGVGTEAFF.

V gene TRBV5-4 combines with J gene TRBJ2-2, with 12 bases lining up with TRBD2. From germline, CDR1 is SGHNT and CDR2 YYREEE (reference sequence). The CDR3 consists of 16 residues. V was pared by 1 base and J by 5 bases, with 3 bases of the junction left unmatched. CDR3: CASSLPGTSGTGELFF. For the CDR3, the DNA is TGTGCCAGCAGCTTGCCAGGGACTAGCGGGACCGGGGAGCTGTTTTTT.

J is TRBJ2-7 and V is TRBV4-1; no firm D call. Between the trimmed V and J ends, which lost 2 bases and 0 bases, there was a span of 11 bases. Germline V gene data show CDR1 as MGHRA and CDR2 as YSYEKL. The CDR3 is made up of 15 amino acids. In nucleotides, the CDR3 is TGCGCCAGCAGCCAAAGCCAGCGTTACTCCTACGAGCAGTACTTC. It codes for CASSQSQRYSYEQYF.

CDR3 bases: TGTGCCAGCTCACCGAACCTCCAGGGCACTAACACTGAAGCTTTCTTT. Translating gives CASSPNLQGTNTEAFF. The chain couples TRBV18 to TRBJ1-1, with D possibly being TRBD1 (5 bases). This CDR3 comprises 16 residues. Trimming removed 3 bases at V and 2 bases at J, with 16 bases between. Germline V CDR1 and CDR2: KGHSH, LQKENI.

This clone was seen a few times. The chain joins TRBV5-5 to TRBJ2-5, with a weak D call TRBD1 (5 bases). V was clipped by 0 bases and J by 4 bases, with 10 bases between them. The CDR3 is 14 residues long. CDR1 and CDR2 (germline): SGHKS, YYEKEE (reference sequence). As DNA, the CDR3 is TGTGCCAGCAGCTTGGTAAGGGGTGGAGAGACCCAGTACTTC. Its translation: CASSLVRGGETQYF.

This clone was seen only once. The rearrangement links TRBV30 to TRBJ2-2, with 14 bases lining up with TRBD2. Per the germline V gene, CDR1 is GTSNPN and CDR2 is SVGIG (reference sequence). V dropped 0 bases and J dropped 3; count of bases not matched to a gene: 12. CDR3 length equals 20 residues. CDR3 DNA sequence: TGTGCCTGGAGTGTAACAGGGGAGGGACTAGCGGGAGCTTACACCGGGGAGCTGTTTTTT. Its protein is CAWSVTGEGLAGAYTGELFF. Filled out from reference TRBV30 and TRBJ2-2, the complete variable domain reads SQTIHQWPATLVQPVGSPLSLECTVEGTSNPNLYWYRQAAGRGLQLLFYSVGIGQISSEVPQNLSASRPQDRQFILSSKKLLLSDSGFYLCAWSVTGEGLAGAYTGELFFGEGSRLTVL.

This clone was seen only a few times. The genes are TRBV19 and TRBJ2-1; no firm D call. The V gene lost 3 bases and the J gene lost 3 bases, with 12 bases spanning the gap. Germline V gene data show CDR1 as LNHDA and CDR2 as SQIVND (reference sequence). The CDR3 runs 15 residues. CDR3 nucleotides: TGTGCCAGTAGTATGGGCCCCACCAACTACAATGAGCAGTTCTTC. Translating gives CASSMGPTNYNEQFF. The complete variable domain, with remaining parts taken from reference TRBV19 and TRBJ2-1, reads DGGITQSPKYLFRKEGQNVTLSCEQNLNHDAMYWYRQDPGQGLRLIYYSQIVNDFQKGDIAEGYSVSREKKESFPLTVTSAQKNPTAFYLCASSMGPTNYNEQFFGPGTRLTVL.

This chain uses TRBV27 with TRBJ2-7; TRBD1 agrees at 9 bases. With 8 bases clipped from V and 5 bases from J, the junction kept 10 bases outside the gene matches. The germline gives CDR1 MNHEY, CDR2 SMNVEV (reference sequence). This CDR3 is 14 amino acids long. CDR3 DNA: TGTGCCAGCGGACTGGGCGGACAGGGGAACGAGCAGTACTTC. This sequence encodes CASGLGGQGNEQYF.

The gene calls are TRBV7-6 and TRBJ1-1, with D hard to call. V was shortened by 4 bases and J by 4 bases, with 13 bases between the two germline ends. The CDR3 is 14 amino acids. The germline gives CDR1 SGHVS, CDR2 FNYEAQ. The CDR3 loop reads CASSSTSGGTEAFF. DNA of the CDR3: TGTGCCAGCAGCTCCACGTCCGGAGGCACTGAAGCTTTCTTT.

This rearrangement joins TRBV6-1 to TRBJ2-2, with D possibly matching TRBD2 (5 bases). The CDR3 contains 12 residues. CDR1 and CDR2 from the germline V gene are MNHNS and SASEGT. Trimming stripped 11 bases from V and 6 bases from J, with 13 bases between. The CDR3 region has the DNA TGTGCCGCCGGATGGGGAGCCGGGGAGCTGTTTTTT. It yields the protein CAAGWGAGELFF.

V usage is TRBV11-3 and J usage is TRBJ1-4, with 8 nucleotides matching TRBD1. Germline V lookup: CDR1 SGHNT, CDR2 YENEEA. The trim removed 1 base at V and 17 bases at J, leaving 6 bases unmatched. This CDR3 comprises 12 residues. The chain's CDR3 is CASSLVPGTGFF. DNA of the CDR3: TGTGCCAGCAGCTTAGTCCCTGGGACAGGATTTTTT.

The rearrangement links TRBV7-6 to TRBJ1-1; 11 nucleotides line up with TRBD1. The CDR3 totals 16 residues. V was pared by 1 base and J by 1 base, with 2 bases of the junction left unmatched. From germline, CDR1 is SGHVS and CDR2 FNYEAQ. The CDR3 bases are TGTGCCAGCAGCTTAGGGACAGGGGGCAGGAACACTGAAGCTTTCTTT. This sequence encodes CASSLGTGGRNTEAFF.

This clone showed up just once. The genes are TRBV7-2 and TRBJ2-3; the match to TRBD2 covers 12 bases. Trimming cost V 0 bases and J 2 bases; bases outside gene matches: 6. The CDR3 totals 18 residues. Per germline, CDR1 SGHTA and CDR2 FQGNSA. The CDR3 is CASSLARRLAGATDTQYF. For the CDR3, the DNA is TGTGCCAGCAGCTTAGCGCGCCGACTAGCGGGGGCCACAGATACGCAGTATTTT.

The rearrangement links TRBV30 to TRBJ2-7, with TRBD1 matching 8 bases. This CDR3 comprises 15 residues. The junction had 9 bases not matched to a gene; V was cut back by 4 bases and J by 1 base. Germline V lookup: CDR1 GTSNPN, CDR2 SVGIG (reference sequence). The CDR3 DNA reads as TGTGCCTGGACCCGGGTAGGGGACAGGTCCTACGAGCAGTACTTC. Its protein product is CAWTRVGDRSYEQYF.

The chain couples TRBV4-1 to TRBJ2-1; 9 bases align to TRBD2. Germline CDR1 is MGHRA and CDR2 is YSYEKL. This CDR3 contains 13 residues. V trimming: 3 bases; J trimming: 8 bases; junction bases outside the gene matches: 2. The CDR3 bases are TGCGCCAGCAGCCAGCGGGAGGGCGATGAGCAGTTCTTC. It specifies CASSQREGDEQFF.

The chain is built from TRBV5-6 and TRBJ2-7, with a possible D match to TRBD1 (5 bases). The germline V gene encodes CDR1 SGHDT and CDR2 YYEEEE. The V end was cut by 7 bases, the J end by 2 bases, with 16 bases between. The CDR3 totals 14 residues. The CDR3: CASGRQTLTYEQYF. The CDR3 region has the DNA TGTGCCAGCGGCAGACAGACACTAACCTACGAGCAGTACTTC.

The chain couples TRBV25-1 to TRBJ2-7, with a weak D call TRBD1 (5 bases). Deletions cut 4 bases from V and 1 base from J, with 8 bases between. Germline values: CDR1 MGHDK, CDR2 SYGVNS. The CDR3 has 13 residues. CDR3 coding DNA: TGTGCCAGCAGTGGTCAGGGATCCTACGAGCAGTACTTC. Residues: CASSGQGSYEQYF.

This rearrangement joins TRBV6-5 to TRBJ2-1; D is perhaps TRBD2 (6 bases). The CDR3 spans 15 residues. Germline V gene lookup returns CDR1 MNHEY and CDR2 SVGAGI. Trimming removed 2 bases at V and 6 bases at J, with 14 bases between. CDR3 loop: CASSYRETPPNEQFF. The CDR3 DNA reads TGTGCCAGCAGTTACCGGGAGACCCCCCCCAATGAGCAGTTCTTC.

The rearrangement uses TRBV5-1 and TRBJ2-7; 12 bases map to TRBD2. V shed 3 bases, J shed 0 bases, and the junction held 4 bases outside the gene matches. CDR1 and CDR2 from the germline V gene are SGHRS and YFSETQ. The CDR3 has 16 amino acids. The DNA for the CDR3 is TGCGCCAGCAGCTGGACTAGCGGGGTAAGCTCCTACGAGCAGTACTTC. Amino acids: CASSWTSGVSSYEQYF. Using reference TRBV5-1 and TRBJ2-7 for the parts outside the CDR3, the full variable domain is KAGVTQTPRYLIKTRGQQVTLSCSPISGHRSVSWYQQTPGQGLQFLFEYFSETQRNKGNFPGRFSGRQFSNSRSEMNVSTLELGDSALYLCASSWTSGVSSYEQYFGPGTRLTVT.

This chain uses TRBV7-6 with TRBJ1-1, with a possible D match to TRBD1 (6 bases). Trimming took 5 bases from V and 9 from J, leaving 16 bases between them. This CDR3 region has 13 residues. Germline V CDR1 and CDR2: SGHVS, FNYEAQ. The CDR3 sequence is CASSPRTDPKAFF. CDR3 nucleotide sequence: TGTGCCAGCAGCCCCCGGACAGATCCAAAAGCTTTCTTT. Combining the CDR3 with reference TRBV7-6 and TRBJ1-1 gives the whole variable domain GAGVSQSPRYKVTKRGQDVALRCDPISGHVSLYWYRQALGQGPEFLTYFNYEAQQDKSGLPNDRFSAERPEGSISTLTIQRTEQRDSAMYRCASSPRTDPKAFFGQGTRLTVV.

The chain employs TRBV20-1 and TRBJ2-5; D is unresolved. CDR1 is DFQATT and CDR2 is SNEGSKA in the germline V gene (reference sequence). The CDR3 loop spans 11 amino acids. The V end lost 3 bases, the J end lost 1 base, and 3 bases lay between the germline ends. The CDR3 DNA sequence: TGCAGTGCTAGGGCCCAAGAGACCCAGTACTTC. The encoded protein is CSARAQETQYF.

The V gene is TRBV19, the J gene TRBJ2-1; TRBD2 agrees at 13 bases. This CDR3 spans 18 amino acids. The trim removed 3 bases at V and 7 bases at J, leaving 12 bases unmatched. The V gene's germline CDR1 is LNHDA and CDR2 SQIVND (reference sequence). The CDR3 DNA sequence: TGTGCCAGTAGTATCGGTACTAGCGGGGGGGCCAATAGGAATGAGCAGTTCTTC. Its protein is CASSIGTSGGANRNEQFF. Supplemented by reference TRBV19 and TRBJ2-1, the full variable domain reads DGGITQSPKYLFRKEGQNVTLSCEQNLNHDAMYWYRQDPGQGLRLIYYSQIVNDFQKGDIAEGYSVSREKKESFPLTVTSAQKNPTAFYLCASSIGTSGGANRNEQFFGPGTRLTVL.